The 20 T cell receptor beta chains reported below all come from one sample, sequenced in a study of T cells in Graves' hyperthyroidism and ophthalmopathy. Regions amplified from RNA transcripts were the TCR beta CDR3 regions. Carried out on the TCR CDR3, a first-round RT-PCR used the HTBI primer set. TCRdb independently ran MiXCR on the multiplex PCR reads; one entry per CDR3 protein. Among about 400,000 distinct CDR3 sequences listed, approximately 14% were seen once. The sequenced material came from blood. The receptors stem from a woman between 25 and 40 years old with Graves' ophthalmopathy.

This clonotype was detected only once. The J gene is TRBJ1-1, the V gene TRBV3-1; a possible D gene is TRBD1 (6 bases). CDR1 LGHDT and CDR2 YNNKEL come from the germline V gene (reference sequence). V was cut by 3 bases and J by 6 bases, with 17 bases left in between. The CDR3 loop spans 15 amino acids. The CDR3 sequence: CASSHLRGAQAEAFF. The DNA of the CDR3 is TGTGCCAGCAGCCATTTGCGGGGGGCGCAAGCTGAAGCTTTCTTT.

This clonotype has more than one count but fewer than ten. This chain joins TRBV6-2 or TRBV6-3 and TRBJ2-3; D is ambiguous. The CDR3 loop spans 15 amino acids. Germline values: CDR1 MNHEY, CDR2 SVGEGT. V was pared by 6 bases and J by 4 bases, with 17 bases between. CDR3: CASRTRTDGADTQYF. As DNA, the CDR3 is TGTGCCAGCAGGACACGAACGGATGGCGCAGATACGCAGTATTTT.

This clonotype has a handful of counts. The rearrangement uses TRBV10-3 and TRBJ1-1; D is undetermined. Germline V gene lookup returns CDR1 ENHRY and CDR2 SYGVKD. This CDR3 is built from 12 residues. Trimming cost V 7 bases and J 7 bases, with 13 bases left between them. CDR3 in DNA: TGTGCCATCAAGCCCCCAGCGGGTGAAGCTTTCTTT. This translates into CAIKPPAGEAFF.

The rearrangement links TRBV10-2 to TRBJ1-5, with D possibly being TRBD1 (6 bases). Trimming removed 4 bases from V and 5 bases from J, with 9 bases in between. There are 13 residues in the CDR3. From germline, CDR1 is WSHSY and CDR2 SAAADI. The CDR3 loop reads CASSVTGHQPQHF. The CDR3 bases are TGCGCCAGCAGTGTGACAGGCCATCAGCCCCAGCATTTT.

There are many counts of this clonotype. The V gene is TRBV28, the J gene TRBJ1-5, with D tentatively TRBD1 (5 bases). V lost 0 bases, J lost 2 bases, and 8 bases lay in between. CDR3 length: 15 amino acids. Germline V gene data show CDR1 as MDHEN and CDR2 as SYDVKM. Written as DNA, the CDR3 is TGTGCCAGCAGTTTATGGACAGCGGGCAATCAGCCCCAGCATTTT. Translating gives CASSLWTAGNQPQHF.

This clonotype was seen many times. This sequence joins TRBV11-1 and TRBJ2-5; D is possibly TRBD2 (6 bases). V was clipped by 4 bases and J by 5 bases, with 17 bases between them. This CDR3 comprises 15 residues. The germline V gene encodes CDR1 SGHAT and CDR2 FQDESV (reference sequence). The DNA of the CDR3 is TGTGCCAGCAGCTCACCTGGAGGGGCCTTTGAGACCCAGTACTTC. This encodes CASSSPGGAFETQYF.

This clonotype was found a few times. The CDR3 loop is CASTPTRELFF. CDR3 in DNA: TGTGCCAGCACCCCAACCAGGGAGCTGTTTTTT. This chain uses TRBV12-3 or TRBV12-4 with TRBJ2-2; D ambiguous. The CDR3 runs 11 residues. Trimming removed 7 bases at V and 9 bases at J, with 9 bases between.

This clonotype was seen many times. The chain couples TRBV7-3 to TRBJ1-6; tentative D call: TRBD1 (5 bases). The CDR3 extends over 16 amino acids. Deletions cut 2 bases from V and 7 bases from J, with 15 bases between. Looked up from germline, CDR1 is SGHTA and CDR2 is FQGTGA. The CDR3 here is CASSLDGGATNSPLHF. CDR3 sequence (DNA): TGTGCCAGCAGCTTAGATGGAGGGGCGACGAATTCACCCCTCCACTTT. The full variable domain, rest sourced from reference TRBV7-3 and TRBJ1-6, is GAGVSQTPSNKVTEKGKYVELRCDPISGHTALYWYRQSLGQGPEFLIYFQGTGAADDSGLPNDRFFAVRPEGSVSTLKIQRTERGDSAVYLCASSLDGGATNSPLHFGNGTRLTVT.

The V gene is TRBV20-1, the J gene TRBJ2-3; 11 bases are a match to TRBD2. The CDR3 loop spans 19 amino acids. Germline CDR1 DFQATT, CDR2 SNEGSKA (reference sequence). With 5 bases clipped from V and 1 base from J, the junction kept 17 bases outside the gene matches. The CDR3 loop reads CSAPVAGGGGFPRTDTQYF. The DNA for the CDR3 is TGCAGTGCTCCAGTAGCGGGGGGGGGGGGGTTCCCACGCACAGATACGCAGTATTTT.

Ten or more counts support this clonotype. The rearrangement joins TRBV11-2 to TRBJ1-4; the D gene is possibly TRBD1 (6 bases). From germline, CDR1 is SGHAT and CDR2 FQNNGV. The CDR3 length is 14 residues. Trimming took 4 bases from V and 8 from J, leaving 14 bases between them. The CDR3, as DNA: TGTGCCAGCAGCTGGGGGCCTAGGGGCGAAAAACTGTTTTTT. Its translation is CASSWGPRGEKLFF.

On this clonotype: At one of its ends the junction is not consistent with the germline gene, which may arise from a read error. The chain joins TRBV11-2 to TRBJ1-3, with TRBD1 identical over 8 bases. The germline V gene has CDR1 SGHAT and CDR2 FQNNGV. The CDR3 loop spans 15 amino acids. The CDR3 here is CASSFPTGAGNTIYF. CDR3 in DNA: TGTGCCAGCAGCTTCCCGACAGGGGCTGGGAACACCATATATTTT.

A few counts support this clonotype. This chain joins TRBV9 and TRBJ2-1; the D gene is possibly TRBD1 (6 bases). V was trimmed by 3 bases and J by 3 bases, leaving 10 bases between them. This CDR3 contains 14 residues. Germline CDR1 and CDR2: SGDLS and YYNGEE. The DNA for the CDR3 is TGTGCCAGCAGCGAGGACAGCCTCTACAATGAGCAGTTCTTC. It specifies CASSEDSLYNEQFF.

This clonotype occurred many times. The chain has TRBV6-1 and TRBJ2-3; D is unclear. CDR1 and CDR2 (germline): MNHNS, SASEGT. V shed 0 bases and J shed 0 bases, with 4 bases lying between them. This CDR3 region has 14 residues. CDR3 coding DNA: TGTGCCAGCAGTGAAGCCCTTAGCACAGATACGCAGTATTTT. Its protein is CASSEALSTDTQYF.

The table lists this clonotype with a few counts. This chain connects TRBV5-4 to TRBJ2-4; 8 bases line up with TRBD1. With 4 bases clipped from V and 2 bases from J, the junction kept 14 bases outside the gene matches. CDR1 is SGHNT and CDR2 is YYREEE in the germline V gene (reference sequence). This CDR3 contains 18 residues. CDR3 in amino acids: CASSVGQGLPGSKNIQYF. In DNA, the CDR3 is TGTGCCAGCAGCGTTGGACAGGGCCTCCCCGGTTCCAAAAACATTCAGTACTTC. Variable domain in full (rest from reference TRBV5-4 and TRBJ2-4): ETGVTQSPTHLIKTRGQQVTLRCSSQSGHNTVSWYQQALGQGPQFIFQYYREEENGRGNFPPRFSGLQFPNYSSELNVNALELDDSALYLCASSVGQGLPGSKNIQYFGAGTRLSVL.

V and J are TRBV12-3 or TRBV12-4 and TRBJ1-4; no definite D call. V was trimmed by 5 bases and J by 6 bases, leaving 13 bases between them. This CDR3 comprises 14 residues. The CDR3 DNA reads TGTGCCAGCAGTGATCTCCGATACGATGAAAAACTGTTTTTT. This translates into CASSDLRYDEKLFF.

At least ten counts were recorded for this clonotype. The rearrangement links TRBV2 to TRBJ2-7; D might be TRBD2 (6 bases). This CDR3 spans 12 amino acids. Trimming took 6 bases from V and 7 from J, leaving 13 bases between them. Germline CDR1 is SNHLY and CDR2 is FYNNEI. The CDR3 is CASREGMGEQYF. CDR3 DNA sequence: TGTGCCAGCAGGGAGGGGATGGGGGAGCAGTACTTC.

This clonotype was seen at least ten times. This chain connects TRBV3-1 to TRBJ1-2, with D possibly TRBD1 on 6 matching bases. The V and J ends lost 1 base and 4 bases respectively, with 13 bases between them. The CDR3 runs 15 residues. Germline V CDR1 and CDR2: LGHDT, YNNKEL (reference sequence). CDR3 amino acids: CASSQVGGRTYGYTF. The DNA for the CDR3 is TGTGCCAGCAGCCAAGTTGGGGGGCGCACCTATGGCTACACCTTC. The full variable domain, with the rest looked up from reference TRBV3-1 and TRBJ1-2, is DTAVSQTPKYLVTQMGNDKSIKCEQNLGHDTMYWYKQDSKKFLKIMFSYNNKELIINETVPNRFSPKSPDKAHLNLHINSLELGDSAVYFCASSQVGGRTYGYTFGSGTRLTVV.

At least ten counts were recorded for this clonotype. The rearrangement joins TRBV5-8 to TRBJ1-1; TRBD1 agrees at 8 bases. V trimming: 2 bases; J trimming: 6 bases; junction bases outside the gene matches: 9. Germline-derived CDR1 and CDR2 are SGHTS and YDEGEE. The CDR3 loop spans 15 amino acids. DNA for the CDR3: TGTGCCAGCAGCTTTGAGGGACAGGCATTCGCTGAAGCTTTCTTT. As protein: CASSFEGQAFAEAFF.

The gene calls are TRBV10-3 and TRBJ1-5, with 7 nucleotides matching TRBD1. Germline V gene lookup returns CDR1 ENHRY and CDR2 SYGVKD. There are 14 residues in the CDR3. Trimming took 6 bases from V and 4 from J; bases not matched to a gene: 6. In nucleotides, the CDR3 is TGTGCCATCAGCGCTGGGACAGCTAATCAGCCCCAGCATTTT. It encodes CAISAGTANQPQHF.

This clonotype was counted many times. J is TRBJ1-2 and V is TRBV3-1; tentatively, D is TRBD1 (6 bases). The CDR3 spans 12 residues. V lost 3 bases and J 7 bases, leaving 9 bases between the germline ends. The germline V gene encodes CDR1 LGHDT and CDR2 YNNKEL (reference sequence). The CDR3 sequence is CASSHGGSGYTF. The DNA of the CDR3 is TGTGCCAGCAGCCACGGGGGCTCTGGCTACACCTTC.